This T cell receptor beta chain was recorded in a study of vaccination and CD4 T cells after COVID-19. The germline CDR1 and CDR2 sequences are DFQATT and SNEGSKA (reference sequence). The CDR3 is 15 residues long. Trimming removed 0 bases from V and 5 bases from J, with 16 bases in between. As concerns this clonotype: What it recognizes is unknown.

Oncomine TCR Beta short-read sequencing was applied to DNA from cultured CD4+ T cells. TCRdb reprocessed the PCR reads via MiXCR and lists one record per CDR3 protein. The sample yields about 5,000 distinct CDR3 sequences, roughly 77% seen once. The study, taken as a whole, reports: In median terms, SARS-CoV-2-reactive clonotypes went from approximately 21 to 38, a nonsignificant rise.

As for treatment: roughly nine-day PBMC culture with coronavirus spike peptide pools or control peptides (ViraFEST assay). The source material was CD4+ T cells from blood, cultured in vitro. The TCR comes from a human donor who had recovered from COVID-19. The J gene is TRBJ2-5, the V gene TRBV20-1; D remains unclear. The CDR3 spells CSARDSVGMRETQYF. In DNA form, the CDR3 reads TGCAGTGCTAGAGATTCAGTCGGTATGAGGGAGACCCAGTACTTC.